The text below deals with one T cell receptor (beta chain). What it binds is unknown. After isolation, RNA underwent reverse transcription to generate cDNA as the sequencing template. Profiled with immunoSEQ multiplex PCR; TCRdb holds only in-frame clones, not every one. The data contain about 100,000 clones, almost 60% of them singletons. Specified treatment: oral pan-JAK inhibitor, 5-10 mg twice daily. The source of the sample is a study of CD8+ T cells in alopecia areata. Study overall: Severity was scored as percentage of affected scalp area in treated patients. Regarding the study as a whole: Lesional tissue from the scalp (especially in alopecia totalis/universalis) showed higher clonality than normal scalp.

The V end lost 0 bases, the J end lost 0 bases, and 9 bases lay between the germline ends. The germline V gene has CDR1 LNHNV and CDR2 YYDKDF (reference sequence). The CDR3 consists of 16 residues. This clonotype was sampled from a human donor with alopecia areata. The V and J genes are TRBV15 and TRBJ2-4; the D gene is possibly TRBD2 (7 bases). The specimen was CD8+ T cells sorted from blood, collected at week 56, from a patient treated with tofacitinib. CDR3 DNA: TGTGCCACCAGCAGAGAGCGGGGGCTAGCCAAAAACATTCAGTACTTC. This codes for CATSRERGLAKNIQYF.